These T cell receptor beta chains were read from a single sample in a study of T cells in Graves' hyperthyroidism and ophthalmopathy. TCRdb re-analysed the multiplex PCR reads in MiXCR, keeping a single row per CDR3 protein. The sample holds some 620,000 distinct CDR3 sequences, roughly 17% seen once. Sequenced material: blood. The source is a woman aged 30 to 39 with Graves' hyperthyroidism. The CDR3 runs from the conserved cysteine through the conserved F or W. A D gene is named only where the DNA matches it firmly. Expanded clones get a size class; other rows say once, few or many, or leave the size out.

clone_size: few; d_call: TRBD2; v_call: TRBV10-3; j_call: TRBJ2-1; cdr3_aa: CAISGTSGTTYYNEQFF; cdr3_nt: TGTGCCATCAGTGGGACGTCCGGGACTACCTATTACAATGAGCAGTTCTTC
clone_size: NA; d_call: NA; v_call: TRBV15; j_call: TRBJ1-4; cdr3_aa: CATSSSGQKGEKLFF; cdr3_nt: TGTGCCACCAGCAGTTCCGGACAGAAAGGAGAAAAACTGTTTTTT
clone_size: few; d_call: TRBD2; v_call: TRBV4-1; j_call: TRBJ2-7; cdr3_aa: CASSQDSSGAASGIHEQYF; cdr3_nt: TGCGCCAGCAGCCAAGATAGTTCAGGGGCGGCTAGCGGGATCCACGAGCAGTACTTC
clone_size: many; d_call: NA; v_call: TRBV10-3; j_call: TRBJ2-7; cdr3_aa: CAISEPLYYEQYF; cdr3_nt: TGTGCCATCAGTGAGCCGCTTTACTACGAGCAGTACTTC
clone_size: NA; d_call: NA; v_call: TRBV28; j_call: TRBJ1-5; cdr3_aa: CASDPLSLRNQPQHF; cdr3_nt: TGTGCCAGCGACCCCTTGTCTCTGCGGAATCAGCCCCAGCATTTT
clone_size: few; d_call: NA; v_call: TRBV5-1; j_call: TRBJ1-2; cdr3_aa: CASASSDRNYGYTF; cdr3_nt: TGCGCCAGCGCTAGCAGTGACCGGAACTATGGCTACACCTTC
clone_size: NA; d_call: TRBD2; v_call: TRBV12-3/TRBV12-4; j_call: TRBJ2-5; cdr3_aa: CVSRPSGSQETQYF; cdr3_nt: TGTGTCAGCAGGCCTAGCGGGTCCCAAGAGACCCAGTACTTC
clone_size: many; d_call: NA; v_call: TRBV18; j_call: TRBJ2-7; cdr3_aa: CASSPSAGEQYF; cdr3_nt: TGTGCCAGCTCTCCCTCTGCGGGAGAGCAGTACTTC
clone_size: many; d_call: TRBD2; v_call: TRBV7-8; j_call: TRBJ2-1; cdr3_aa: CASSYPGTSNEQFF; cdr3_nt: TGTGCCAGCAGCTATCCCGGGACTAGCAATGAGCAGTTCTTC
clone_size: NA; d_call: NA; v_call: TRBV10-2; j_call: TRBJ1-6; cdr3_aa: CASGQGVDSPLHF; cdr3_nt: TGCGCCAGCGGTCAGGGAGTGGATTCACCCCTCCACTTT
clone_size: many; d_call: NA; v_call: TRBV28; j_call: TRBJ2-7; cdr3_aa: CASSLRRRTYEQYF; cdr3_nt: TGTGCCAGCAGTTTAAGGCGGAGAACCTACGAGCAGTACTTC
clone_size: few; d_call: NA; v_call: TRBV6-1; j_call: TRBJ2-7; cdr3_aa: CASSDGTYPYEQYF; cdr3_nt: TGTGCCAGCAGTGACGGGACGTACCCCTACGAGCAGTACTTC
clone_size: NA; d_call: TRBD1; v_call: TRBV7-6; j_call: TRBJ1-6; cdr3_aa: CASSSSGTDNSPLHF; cdr3_nt: TGTGCCAGCAGCTCCTCCGGGACAGATAATTCACCCCTCCACTTT
clone_size: many; d_call: NA; v_call: TRBV12-3/TRBV12-4; j_call: TRBJ2-3; cdr3_aa: CASSSYSRGDTQYF; cdr3_nt: TGTGCCAGCAGTTCGTACTCCCGAGGAGATACGCAGTATTTT
clone_size: many; d_call: NA; v_call: TRBV12-5; j_call: TRBJ2-3; cdr3_aa: CASGYGPDTQYF; cdr3_nt: TGTGCTAGTGGTTACGGCCCAGATACGCAGTATTTT
clone_size: many; d_call: NA; v_call: TRBV20-1; j_call: TRBJ2-1; cdr3_aa: CSALLPLYNEQFF; cdr3_nt: TGCAGTGCTCTCCTACCGCTTTACAATGAGCAGTTCTTC
clone_size: NA; d_call: NA; v_call: TRBV11-2; j_call: TRBJ2-2; cdr3_aa: CASSKDPSQGNGELFF; cdr3_nt: TGTGCCAGCAGCAAGGACCCTTCGCAAGGGAACGGGGAGCTGTTTTTT
clone_size: many; d_call: TRBD2; v_call: TRBV2; j_call: TRBJ2-1; cdr3_aa: CASSGDSGSLNEQFF; cdr3_nt: TGTGCCAGCAGTGGAGATAGCGGGAGTCTCAATGAGCAGTTCTTC
clone_size: few; d_call: NA; v_call: TRBV14; j_call: TRBJ1-1; cdr3_aa: CATPHIGMANTEAFF; cdr3_nt: TGTGCCACCCCTCACATAGGGATGGCGAACACTGAAGCTTTCTTT
clone_size: many; d_call: TRBD2; v_call: TRBV7-6; j_call: TRBJ2-7; cdr3_aa: CASSPLAGGREQYF; cdr3_nt: TGTGCCAGCAGCCCACTAGCGGGAGGAAGGGAGCAGTACTTC
clone_size: few; d_call: NA; v_call: TRBV28; j_call: TRBJ1-5; cdr3_aa: CASSLVQVSQPQHF; cdr3_nt: TGTGCCAGCAGTTTGGTGCAGGTCAGTCAGCCCCAGCATTTT
clone_size: many; d_call: TRBD2; v_call: TRBV2; j_call: TRBJ2-2; cdr3_aa: CASQTSGSTGELFF; cdr3_nt: TGTGCCAGCCAGACTAGCGGGAGTACCGGGGAGCTGTTTTTT
clone_size: few; d_call: TRBD1; v_call: TRBV6-1; j_call: TRBJ2-7; cdr3_aa: CASRSRDRGRGEQYF; cdr3_nt: TGTGCCAGCAGATCTAGGGACAGGGGGCGTGGGGAGCAGTACTTC
clone_size: many; d_call: NA; v_call: TRBV12-3/TRBV12-4; j_call: TRBJ2-7; cdr3_aa: CASSLSTRPPPYEQYF; cdr3_nt: TGTGCCAGCAGTTTAAGTACAAGGCCCCCACCCTACGAGCAGTACTTC
clone_size: NA; d_call: NA; v_call: TRBV7-3; j_call: TRBJ2-3; cdr3_aa: CVSSLYRTDTQYF; cdr3_nt: TGTGTCAGCAGCTTATATAGGACAGATACGCAGTATTTT
clone_size: many; d_call: NA; v_call: TRBV5-1; j_call: TRBJ2-7; cdr3_aa: CASRRGDGIYYEQYF; cdr3_nt: TGCGCCAGCAGAAGGGGTGACGGGATATATTACGAGCAGTACTTC
clone_size: NA; d_call: TRBD1; v_call: TRBV2; j_call: TRBJ1-2; cdr3_aa: CASSSQGDAYGYTF; cdr3_nt: TGTGCCAGCTCCTCACAGGGGGATGCTTATGGCTACACCTTC